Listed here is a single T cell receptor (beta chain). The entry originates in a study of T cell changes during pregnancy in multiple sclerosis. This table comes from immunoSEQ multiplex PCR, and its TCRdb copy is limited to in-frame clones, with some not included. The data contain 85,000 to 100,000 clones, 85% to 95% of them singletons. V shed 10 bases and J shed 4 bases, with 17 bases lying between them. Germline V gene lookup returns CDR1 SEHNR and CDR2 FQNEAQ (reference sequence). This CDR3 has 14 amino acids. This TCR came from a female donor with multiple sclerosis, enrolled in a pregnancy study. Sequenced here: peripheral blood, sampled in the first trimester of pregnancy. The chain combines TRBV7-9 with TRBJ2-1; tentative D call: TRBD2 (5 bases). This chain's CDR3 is CATPPRDTYNEQFF. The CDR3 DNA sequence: TGTGCCACCCCCCCCCGGGATACGTACAATGAGCAGTTCTTC.